This T cell receptor (beta chain) was identified in a study of cytomegalovirus exposure and HLA in healthy donors. The PCR had 60 Vbeta and 13 Jbeta primers. Some clones are missing from TCRdb's copy, which holds only in-frame ones; the method was immunoSEQ multiplex PCR. The sample lists some 150,000 clones; 87% were seen once. Findings and caveats of the study: Per published accounts, TCR beta sequences correctly predicted the HLA-A and HLA-B alleles of most subjects. Some segments of the V type, notably TRBV6-2 and TRBV6-3, were excluded as indistinguishable. In a later analysis, the majority of CMV-associated beta chains seemingly showed HLA restriction.

This CDR3 comprises 14 residues. Germline CDR1 SGHRS, CDR2 YFSETQ. V was cut by 0 bases and J by 4 bases, with 7 bases left in between. A word on this clone: The antigen remains undetermined.

As for the donors, each was a healthy bone marrow donor. The receptor was isolated from a woman between 25 and 40 years old in good health and CMV-seronegative. The source material was PBMCs. The chain links TRBV5-1 to TRBJ2-2; D may be TRBD1 (6 bases). For the CDR3, the DNA is TGCGCCAGCAGCTTGGGGGGGCCCACCGGGGAGCTGTTTTTT. Translation gives CASSLGGPTGELFF.